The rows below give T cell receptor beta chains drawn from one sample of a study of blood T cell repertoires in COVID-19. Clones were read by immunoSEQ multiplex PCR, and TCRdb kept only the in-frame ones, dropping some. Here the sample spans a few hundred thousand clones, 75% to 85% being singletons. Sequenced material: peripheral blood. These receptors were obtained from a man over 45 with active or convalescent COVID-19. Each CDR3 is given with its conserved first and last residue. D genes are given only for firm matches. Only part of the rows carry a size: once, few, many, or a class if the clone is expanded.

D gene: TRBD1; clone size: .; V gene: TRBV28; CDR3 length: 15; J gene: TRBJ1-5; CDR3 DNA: TGTGCCAGCAGATATCAGGACAGGCATAATCAGCCCCAGCATTTT; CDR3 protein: CASRYQDRHNQPQHF
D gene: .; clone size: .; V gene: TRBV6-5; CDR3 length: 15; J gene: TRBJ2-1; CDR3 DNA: TGTGCCAGCAGTTACGGCATCTCAGAATACAATGAGCAGTTCTTC; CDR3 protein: CASSYGISEYNEQFF
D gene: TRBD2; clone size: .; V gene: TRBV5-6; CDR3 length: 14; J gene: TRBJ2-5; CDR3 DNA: TGTGCCAGCAGCCTGGTAGCGGGAAGAGAGACCCAGTACTTC; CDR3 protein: CASSLVAGRETQYF
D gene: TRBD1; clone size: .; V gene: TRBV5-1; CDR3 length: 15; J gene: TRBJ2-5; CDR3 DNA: TGCGCCAGCAGCATAAGGGACAGAAGTAGGGAGACCCAGTACTTC; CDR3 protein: CASSIRDRSRETQYF
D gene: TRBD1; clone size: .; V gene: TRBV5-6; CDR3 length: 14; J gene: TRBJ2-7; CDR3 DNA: TGTGCCAGCAGCTTACCGGGACAGGAGTACGAGCAGTACTTC; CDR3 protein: CASSLPGQEYEQYF
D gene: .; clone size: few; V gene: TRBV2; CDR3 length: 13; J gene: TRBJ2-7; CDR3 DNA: TGTGCCAGCAAGGTGGGGCCCACCTACGAGCAGTACTTC; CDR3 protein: CASKVGPTYEQYF
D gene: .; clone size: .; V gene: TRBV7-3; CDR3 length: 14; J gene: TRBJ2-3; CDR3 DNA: TGTGCCAGCAGCTTAACCAGGGTGTGGGATACGCAGTATTTT; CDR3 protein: CASSLTRVWDTQYF
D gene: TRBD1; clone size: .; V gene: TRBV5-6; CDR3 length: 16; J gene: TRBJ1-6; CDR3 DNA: TGTGCCAGCAGCCCGCAGAGGGGGACAGGGGTCTCCCCCCTCCACTTT; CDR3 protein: CASSPQRGTGVSPLHF
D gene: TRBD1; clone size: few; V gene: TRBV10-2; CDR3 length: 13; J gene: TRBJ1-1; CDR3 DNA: TGCGCCAGCAGCCAGGGGGGTTACGCTGAAGCTTTCTTT; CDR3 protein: CASSQGGYAEAFF
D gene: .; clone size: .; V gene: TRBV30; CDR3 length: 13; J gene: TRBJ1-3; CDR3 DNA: TGTGCCTGGAGTGTGAGCGGTGAAAACACCATATATTTT; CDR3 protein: CAWSVSGENTIYF
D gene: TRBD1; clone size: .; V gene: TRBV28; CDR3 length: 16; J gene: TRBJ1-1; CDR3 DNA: TGTGCCAGCAGTATCCGACAGGGGGCGAAGTACACTGAAGCTTTCTTT; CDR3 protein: CASSIRQGAKYTEAFF
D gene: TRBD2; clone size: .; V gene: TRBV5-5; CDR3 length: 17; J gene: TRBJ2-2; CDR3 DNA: TGTGCCAGCAGCTTAAGTTCCGGGAGGAGATACACCGGGGAGCTGTTTTTT; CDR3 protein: CASSLSSGRRYTGELFF
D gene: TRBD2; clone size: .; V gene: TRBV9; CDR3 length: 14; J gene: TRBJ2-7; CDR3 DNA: TGTGCCAGCAGCGTAGCGAGCGGGAGGGACGAGCAGTACTTC; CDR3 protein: CASSVASGRDEQYF
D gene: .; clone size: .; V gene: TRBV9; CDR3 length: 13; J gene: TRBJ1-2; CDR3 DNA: TGTGCCAGCAGCTGGACACCCCTCTATGGCTACACCTTC; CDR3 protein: CASSWTPLYGYTF
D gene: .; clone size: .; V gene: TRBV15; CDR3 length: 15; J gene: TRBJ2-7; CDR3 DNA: TGTGCCACCAGCAGCCTAGGGGGTCGCTCCTACGAGCAGTACTTC; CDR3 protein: CATSSLGGRSYEQYF
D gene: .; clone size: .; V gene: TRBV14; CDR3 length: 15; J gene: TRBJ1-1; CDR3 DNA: TGTGCCAGCAGCCAATCCCCCATGGCGAACACTGAAGCTTTCTTT; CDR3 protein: CASSQSPMANTEAFF
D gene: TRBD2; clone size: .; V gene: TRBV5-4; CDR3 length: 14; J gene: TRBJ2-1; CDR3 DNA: TGTGCCAGCAGCTCCGGGACTAGCGGGGGCCGCTGGTTCTTC; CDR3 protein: CASSSGTSGGRWFF
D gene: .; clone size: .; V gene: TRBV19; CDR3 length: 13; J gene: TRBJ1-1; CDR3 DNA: TGTGCCAGTAGGCCCGCGGGGTTGGCTGAAGCTTTCTTT; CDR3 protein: CASRPAGLAEAFF
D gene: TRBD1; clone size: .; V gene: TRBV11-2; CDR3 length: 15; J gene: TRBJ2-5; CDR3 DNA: TGTGCCAGCAGCTCCCGACAGGGTCCTACAGAGACCCAGTACTTC; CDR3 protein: CASSSRQGPTETQYF
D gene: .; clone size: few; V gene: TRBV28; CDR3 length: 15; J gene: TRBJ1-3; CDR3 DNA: TGTGCCAGCAGTTTAGTGGCGGCGGCTGGAAACACCATATATTTT; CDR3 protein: CASSLVAAAGNTIYF